This T cell receptor beta chain was recorded in a study of T cells in Graves' hyperthyroidism and ophthalmopathy (dated by TCRdb to about 2019). Some background on the complete study: Peripheral blood samples were taken at the time of initial diagnosis, prior to any treatment. A discovery cohort of about a hundred patients, about 40 with Graves' ophthalmopathy and 55 to 65 with stable Graves' hyperthyroidism, was used to find distinguishing TCR V-J signatures. Whether ophthalmopathy could be predicted prospectively was tested in an independent validation cohort made up of fewer than 20 hyperthyroidism patients plus 17 patients who later progressed to ophthalmopathy. Thyroid tissue and blood T-cell repertoires from about six Graves' hyperthyroidism patients were also compared in the study. Following sampling, methimazole starting at 30 mg daily was given to hyperthyroidism patients, and high-dose intravenous methylprednisolone was given to ophthalmopathy patients. TCR Vbeta CDR3 sequencing of 140 or so peripheral blood samples (over 40 ophthalmopathy, about 74 hyperthyroidism and some 17 progressor patients) is reported in the paper. The 85 to 100 discovery patients were divided at random into training and test sets in a 7:3 ratio.

Results the study describes overall, beyond this receptor: Sample size was not statistically predetermined, and blinding of investigators to group allocation was not performed. A 13 V-J signature model separated ophthalmopathy from stable hyperthyroidism, with approximately 87% sensitivity and 81.08% specificity in cross-validation and 80%/75% in testing. In validation, progression to ophthalmopathy was predicted by the model with 70.59% sensitivity and approximately 78% specificity, a median of 6.5 months before onset. Blood samples also contained most of the expanded thyroid clonotypes (frequency above 0.001), which suggests that blood repertoires may reflect thyroid immune responses.

A patient counted as having stable Graves' hyperthyroidism if no progression to ophthalmopathy occurred over 18 months of follow-up. Hyperthyroidism patients were newly diagnosed, had a disease duration of under 2 months, and were aged 18 to 65 years. Any patient with an uncontrolled infection, another autoimmune disease, pregnancy or lactation was excluded. Clinical symptoms, serum thyroxine and TRAb, thyroid ultrasound, and orbital computed tomography formed the basis for the diagnoses. Ficoll-Paque density gradient centrifugation was used to isolate PBMCs from approximately 11 ml of fresh peripheral blood. Trizol reagent was used to extract total RNA, and RNA quality was then checked on an Agilent 2100 Bioanalyzer. This clonotype was seen at least ten times. No antigen is known for it. Base quality data are lacking; no much larger clone is found one base away. The germline ends are 14 bases apart after V is trimmed by 6 bases and J by 8 bases. The CDR3 runs 13 residues from the cysteine to the phenylalanine. Only the CDR3 region is kept as DNA, spanning 39 bases read in frame from base 1.

TCR beta CDR3 regions were amplified from RNA transcripts. The first round of RT-PCR for the TCR CDR3 was performed with the HTBI primer set and the Qiagen OneStep RT-PCR kit. The libraries were constructed in a second round of multiplex PCR and then size-selected and purified. The libraries were sequenced on an Illumina HiSeq2000 using paired-end 100 bp reads. In the authors' own workflow: SOAPnuke was used to process the raw data, with reads discarded if the reads contained adapters or uncalled bases, had a mean Phred below 15, or lacked an exact constant-primer or identifier match. High-quality paired reads were merged using COPE v1.2.5, and each unique nucleotide sequence was defined as a clonotype. MiTCR v1.1 was used to align clonotypes to the IMGT TRBV, TRBD and TRBJ reference segments. The analysis included only V-J combinations with a frequency above 0.0001, which together covered around 99% of the repertoires. The TCS score was defined as the ratio of F50 (clonal expansion) to E x V (chaos), calculated using BLOSUM62-based TCRdist between CDR3 peptides within each V-J. Welch's t-statistics and random forest reduced roughly 530 V-J features to about 13, which were used in a naive Bayes classifier (R e1071). TCRdb reprocessing: public reads trimmed at Q25 with fastp, clones called with MiXCR, in-frame beta chains kept. Each record represents a unique CDR3 protein, reported with the most common genes and DNA among its rows. These V and J calls derive from TCRdb rather than the authors' analysis. A total of a few hundred thousand distinct CDR3 sequences appear in this sample, roughly 13% of them only once. The leading ten clones occupy 5% to 6% of the sample.

The TCR originated in a woman between 18 and 29 years old with Graves' hyperthyroidism. The chain employs TRBV12-3 or TRBV12-4 and TRBJ2-1; D gene: possibly TRBD1, on 6 matching bases. Sequenced material: blood. CDR3 sequence: CASSHTQGDEQFF. The nucleotides read TGTGCCAGCAGCCACACACAGGGCGATGAGCAGTTCTTC.